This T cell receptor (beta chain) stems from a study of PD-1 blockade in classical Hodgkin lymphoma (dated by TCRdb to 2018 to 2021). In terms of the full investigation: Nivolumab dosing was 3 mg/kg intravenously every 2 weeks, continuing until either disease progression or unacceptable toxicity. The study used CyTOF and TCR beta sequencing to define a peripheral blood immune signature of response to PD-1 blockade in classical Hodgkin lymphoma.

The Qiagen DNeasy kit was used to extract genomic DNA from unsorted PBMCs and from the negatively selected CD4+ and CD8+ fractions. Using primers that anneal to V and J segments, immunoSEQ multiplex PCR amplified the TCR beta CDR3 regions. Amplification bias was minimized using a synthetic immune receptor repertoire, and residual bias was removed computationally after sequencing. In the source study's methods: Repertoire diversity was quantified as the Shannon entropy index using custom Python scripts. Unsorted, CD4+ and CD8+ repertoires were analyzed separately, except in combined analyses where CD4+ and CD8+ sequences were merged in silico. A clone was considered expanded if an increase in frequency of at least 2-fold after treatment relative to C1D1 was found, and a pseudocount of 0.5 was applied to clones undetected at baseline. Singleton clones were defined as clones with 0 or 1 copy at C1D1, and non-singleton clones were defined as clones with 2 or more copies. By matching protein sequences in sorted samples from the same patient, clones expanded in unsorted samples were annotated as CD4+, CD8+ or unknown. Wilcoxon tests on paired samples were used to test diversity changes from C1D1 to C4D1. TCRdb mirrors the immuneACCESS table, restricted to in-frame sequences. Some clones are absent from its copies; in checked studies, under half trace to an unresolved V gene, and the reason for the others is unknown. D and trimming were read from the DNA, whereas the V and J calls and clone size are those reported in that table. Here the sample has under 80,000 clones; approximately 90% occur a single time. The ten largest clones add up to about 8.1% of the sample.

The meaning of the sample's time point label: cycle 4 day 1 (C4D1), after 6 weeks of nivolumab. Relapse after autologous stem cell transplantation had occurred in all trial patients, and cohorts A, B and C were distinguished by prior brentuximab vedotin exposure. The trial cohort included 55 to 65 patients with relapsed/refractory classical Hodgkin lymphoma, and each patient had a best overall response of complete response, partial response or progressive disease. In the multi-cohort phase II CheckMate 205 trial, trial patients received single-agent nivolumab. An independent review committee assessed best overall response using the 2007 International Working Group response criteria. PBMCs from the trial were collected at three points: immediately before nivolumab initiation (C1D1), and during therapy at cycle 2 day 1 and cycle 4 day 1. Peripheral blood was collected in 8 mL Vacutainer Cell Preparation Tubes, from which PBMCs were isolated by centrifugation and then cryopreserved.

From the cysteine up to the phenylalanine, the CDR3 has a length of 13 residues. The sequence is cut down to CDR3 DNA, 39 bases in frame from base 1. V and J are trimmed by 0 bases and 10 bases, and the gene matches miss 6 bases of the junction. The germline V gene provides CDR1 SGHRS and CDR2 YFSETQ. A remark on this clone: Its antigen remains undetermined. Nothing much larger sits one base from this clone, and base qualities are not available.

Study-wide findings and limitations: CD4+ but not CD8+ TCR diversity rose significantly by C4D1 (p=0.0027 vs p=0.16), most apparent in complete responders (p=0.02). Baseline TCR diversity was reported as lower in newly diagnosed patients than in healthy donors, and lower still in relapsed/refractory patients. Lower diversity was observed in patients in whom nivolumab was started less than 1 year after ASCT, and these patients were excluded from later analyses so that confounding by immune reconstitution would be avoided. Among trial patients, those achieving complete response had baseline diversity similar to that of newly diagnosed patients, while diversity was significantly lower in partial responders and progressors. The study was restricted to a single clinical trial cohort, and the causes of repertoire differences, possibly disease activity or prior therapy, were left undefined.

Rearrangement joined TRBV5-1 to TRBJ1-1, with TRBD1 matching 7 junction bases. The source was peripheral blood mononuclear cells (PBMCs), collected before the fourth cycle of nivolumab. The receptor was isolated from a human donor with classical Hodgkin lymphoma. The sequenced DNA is TGCGCCAGCAGCTTGGGGGCAGGGGGTCGAGCTTTCTTT. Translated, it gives CASSLGAGGRAFF.